Listed here are 22 T cell receptor beta chains from one sample, sequenced in a study of early T cells in non-severe SARS-CoV-2 infection (dated by TCRdb to the early 2020s). Library prep was done by 5' RACE. The instrument was a NextSeq 500. Through fastp at Q25 and MiXCR, TCRdb rebuilt clones from the public reads, retaining in-frame beta chains. CDR3 protein sequences are deduplicated, and each keeps its most common genes and DNA. A total of fewer than 60,000 distinct CDR3 sequences appear in this sample, about a tenth of them only once. About 15% of the sample goes to the ten largest clones. Sample: whole blood. The receptors originated from an adult who was a healthcare worker with PCR-confirmed SARS-CoV-2 infection or an uninfected control (not recorded which).

This clonotype was found a few times. V gene TRBV29-1 combines with J gene TRBJ2-1; 9 nucleotides line up with TRBD2. Germline CDR1 reads SQVTM; CDR2 reads ANQGSEA. The length of the CDR3 is 12 residues. Trimming took 6 bases from V and 9 from J; bases not matched to a gene: 6. The CDR3: CSVAGGPGEQFF. The CDR3 DNA reads TGCAGCGTCGCGGGAGGGCCGGGTGAGCAGTTCTTC.

The chain has TRBV29-1 and TRBJ2-3; 10 bases line up with TRBD1. The germline V gene has CDR1 SQVTM and CDR2 ANQGSEA. The CDR3 sequence is 15 residues long. The ends lost 5 bases at V and 2 bases at J; junction bases unmatched: 7. This CDR3 reads CSVIGTGANTDTQYF. The CDR3 DNA reads as TGCAGCGTTATTGGGACAGGGGCGAACACAGATACGCAGTATTTT.

This clonotype appeared many times. The chain employs TRBV28 and TRBJ2-2; 7 nucleotides line up with TRBD2. The V and J ends lost 3 bases and 1 base, in that order; junction bases with no gene match: 5. The CDR3 totals 16 residues. Per germline, CDR1 MDHEN and CDR2 SYDVKM. The CDR3 region has the DNA TGTGCCAGCAGTTTTTTTCCTAGCGGGAACACCGGGGAGCTGTTTTTT. Its translation: CASSFFPSGNTGELFF. Full variable domain (remainder filled in from reference TRBV28 and TRBJ2-2): DVKVTQSSRYLVKRTGEKVFLECVQDMDHENMFWYRQDPGLGLRLIYFSYDVKMKEKGDIPEGYSVSREKKERFSLILESASTNQTSMYLCASSFFPSGNTGELFFGEGSRLTVL.

This clonotype was counted many times. V gene TRBV4-3 combines with J gene TRBJ2-1, with a tentative D call TRBD2 (6 bases). Trimming left V 1 base short and J 7 bases short, with 20 bases between. The V gene's germline CDR1 is LGHNA and CDR2 YSLEER. This CDR3 comprises 17 residues. This chain's CDR3 is CASSQGLGLGAGNEQFF. The CDR3 DNA reads TGCGCCAGCAGCCAAGGTCTGGGGCTCGGTGCGGGGAATGAGCAGTTCTTC.

This clonotype has a count of ten or more. The rearrangement links TRBV5-4 to TRBJ2-1, with TRBD2 identical over 8 bases. CDR1 is SGHNT, CDR2 YYREEE, per germline (reference sequence). There are 16 residues in the CDR3. Trimming removed 4 bases from V and 7 bases from J; junction bases left unmatched: 13. CDR3 DNA: TGTGCCAGCAGCCCAAGCTGGCGGGAGGTAATAAATGAGCAGTTCTTC. Residues: CASSPSWREVINEQFF.

The V gene is TRBV5-1, the J gene TRBJ2-7, with 7 bases matching TRBD1. The CDR3 is made up of 15 amino acids. J lost 2 bases, V lost 0 bases, and 5 bases had no gene match. Germline V gene lookup returns CDR1 SGHRS and CDR2 YFSETQ. This chain's CDR3 is CASSLGTGRAYEQYF. CDR3 nucleotide sequence: TGCGCCAGCAGCTTGGGGACAGGCAGAGCCTACGAGCAGTACTTC.

The V and J genes are TRBV2 and TRBJ2-7, with D perhaps matching TRBD1 (6 bases). Trimming took 2 bases from V and 7 from J, leaving 18 bases between them. This CDR3 region has 15 residues. Germline CDR1 and CDR2: SNHLY and FYNNEI. The CDR3 coding sequence is TGTGCCAGCAGTGAAAGTTACCTTACCCAGGGGGAGCAGTACTTC. This gives the protein CASSESYLTQGEQYF.

In this sample, this clonotype turned up a few times. The genes are TRBV11-2 and TRBJ2-2, with 8 bases identical to TRBD1. Losses at the gene ends were 3 bases for V and 1 base for J; bases not matched to a gene: 4. CDR3 length: 16 amino acids. Germline loops: CDR1 SGHAT, CDR2 FQNNGV. The chain's CDR3 is CASSLDRVRNTGELFF. CDR3 nucleotide sequence: TGTGCCAGCAGCTTGGACAGGGTTCGGAACACCGGGGAGCTGTTTTTT.

Many counts were recorded for this clonotype. This chain links TRBV20-1 with TRBJ2-1; 7 bases align to TRBD2. CDR1 DFQATT and CDR2 SNEGSKA come from the germline V gene (reference sequence). The CDR3 contains 13 residues. Trimming cost V 5 bases and J 4 bases; bases outside gene matches: 5. The CDR3 DNA is TGCAGTGCTGGCGGGAGTGGTTACAATGAGCAGTTCTTC. Translation gives CSAGGSGYNEQFF.

There are many counts of this clonotype. V usage is TRBV6-6 and J usage is TRBJ2-7; 7 bases line up with TRBD2. Trimming removed 5 bases from V and 5 bases from J; junction bases left unmatched: 9. Germline V gene lookup returns CDR1 MNHNY and CDR2 SVGAGI (reference sequence). The CDR3 has 14 amino acids. As DNA, the CDR3 is TGTGCCAGCAGTCCCTTGGGAGGGTCCAACGAGCAGTACTTC. Translating it yields CASSPLGGSNEQYF.

This clonotype was counted only a few times. The rearrangement uses TRBV27 and TRBJ2-7; 10 positions match TRBD2. Looked up from germline, CDR1 is MNHEY and CDR2 is SMNVEV (reference sequence). CDR3 size: 14 residues. J was trimmed by 4 bases and V by 0 bases; bases with no gene match: 0. CDR3 residues: CASSLSTSGYEQYF. CDR3 nucleotides: TGTGCCAGCAGTTTATCGACTAGCGGGTACGAGCAGTACTTC.

Many counts were recorded for this clonotype. The gene calls are TRBV6-5 and TRBJ2-5; TRBD2 matches 10 bases. With 8 bases clipped from V and 5 bases from J, the junction kept 8 bases outside the gene matches. The germline CDR1 and CDR2 sequences are MNHEY and SVGAGI. This CDR3 spans 14 amino acids. CDR3 sequence reads: CASYSGRAGETQYF. Written as DNA, the CDR3 is TGTGCCAGCTACAGCGGGAGGGCCGGGGAGACCCAGTACTTC.

The rearrangement joins TRBV4-3 to TRBJ1-1; no clear D gene. The V gene lost 0 bases and the J gene lost 7 bases, with 9 bases spanning the gap. The CDR3 covers 13 residues. Germline V gives CDR1 LGHNA, CDR2 YSLEER. The CDR3 region is CASSQDRGVEAFF. The CDR3 DNA sequence: TGCGCCAGCAGCCAAGATCGGGGAGTTGAAGCTTTCTTT.

This clonotype has a handful of counts. This chain links TRBV10-2 with TRBJ1-5; tentative D call: TRBD1 (5 bases). This CDR3 has 14 amino acids. With 3 bases removed from V and 2 bases from J, the gap between germline ends came to 8 bases. Germline lookup yields CDR1 WSHSY and CDR2 SAAADI. The CDR3 loop is CASSEAGGNQPQHF. The DNA for the CDR3 is TGCGCCAGCAGTGAAGCGGGGGGCAATCAGCCCCAGCATTTT.

The J gene is TRBJ2-5, the V gene TRBV10-3, with TRBD2 identical over 10 bases. This CDR3 region has 15 residues. Germline V CDR1 and CDR2: ENHRY, SYGVKD. Germline trimming cut 5 bases from V and 2 bases from J; bases unmatched to any gene: 5. Here the CDR3 DNA reads TGTGCCATCAGTCGACTAGCGGGTAGGCAAGAGACCCAGTACTTC. This gives the protein CAISRLAGRQETQYF.

The chain recombines TRBV12-3 or TRBV12-4 with TRBJ1-6, with D perhaps matching TRBD1 (6 bases). The length of the CDR3 is 15 residues. Trimming cost V 6 bases and J 7 bases, with 16 bases left between them. This chain's CDR3 is CASSTGGSGNSPLHF. The CDR3 DNA reads TGTGCCAGCAGCACCGGGGGCTCCGGGAATTCACCCCTCCACTTT.

This clonotype turned up a few times. The rearrangement uses TRBV29-1 and TRBJ2-1, with unresolved D. V lost 5 bases, J lost 6 bases, and 11 bases lay in between. This CDR3 spans 12 amino acids. Germline values: CDR1 SQVTM, CDR2 ANQGSEA. The chain's CDR3 is CSVLRRINEQFF. CDR3 nucleotides: TGCAGCGTTCTTCGACGCATCAATGAGCAGTTCTTC.

This clonotype has just a few counts. This chain links TRBV4-1 with TRBJ2-1; 15 bases are a match to TRBD2. CDR3 length equals 20 residues. V shed 0 bases, J shed 0 bases, and the junction held 6 bases outside the gene matches. Germline V gives CDR1 MGHRA, CDR2 YSYEKL. CDR3 nucleotide sequence: TGCGCCAGCAGCCAAGACTCCTGGACTAGCGGGAGGGCCTCCTACAATGAGCAGTTCTTC. As protein: CASSQDSWTSGRASYNEQFF.

This clonotype is medium-sized within its sample. V gene TRBV20-1 combines with J gene TRBJ1-2; 8 bases align to TRBD1. CDR3 length: 14 amino acids. The V gene end was trimmed by 6 bases and the J gene end by 8 bases; junction bases not matched to a gene: 14. CDR1 and CDR2 from the germline V gene are DFQATT and SNEGSKA (reference sequence). Written as DNA, the CDR3 is TGCAGTGCCGTGCTTTTGCAGGGGGCGCACGGCTACACCTTC. Translated, it gives CSAVLLQGAHGYTF.

This clonotype was observed at least ten times. The chain recombines TRBV12-3 or TRBV12-4 with TRBJ2-5; D remains unclear. CDR3 size: 13 residues. V shed 6 bases and J shed 6 bases, with 14 bases lying between them. CDR3 coding DNA: TGTGCCAGCAGCTTGCTGGTGGAAAAGACCCAGTACTTC. Amino acid sequence: CASSLLVEKTQYF.

The chain combines TRBV28 with TRBJ2-5, with D unclear. V lost 8 bases to trimming and J lost 5 bases, with 9 bases between them. CDR1 is MDHEN and CDR2 is SYDVKM in the germline V gene. This CDR3 has 11 amino acids. CDR3 sequence (DNA): TGTGCCAGCTTGGAGAGGGAGACCCAGTACTTC. This codes for CASLERETQYF.

This clonotype turned up a few times. This chain links TRBV7-2 with TRBJ2-4; D gene uncertain. Germline V gene lookup returns CDR1 SGHTA and CDR2 FQGNSA. This CDR3 comprises 15 residues. V was trimmed by 5 bases and J by 0 bases, leaving 11 bases between them. The CDR3 region has the DNA TGTGCCAGCAGCCCCGCTAATCTAGCCAAAAACATTCAGTACTTC. The encoded protein is CASSPANLAKNIQYF.